The 24 T cell receptor beta chains listed next were all sequenced from one sample in a study of cytomegalovirus exposure and HLA in healthy donors. Use of 60 Vbeta and 13 Jbeta primers characterized the PCR. TCRdb's table, derived via immunoSEQ multiplex PCR, lists solely in-frame clones and lacks some. Here the sample spans approximately 91,000 clones, roughly 77% being singletons. The sample comprised PBMCs. Receptors were obtained from a human donor in good health.

The chain has TRBV7-8 and TRBJ2-1, with 12 bases identical to TRBD2. The CDR3 totals 17 residues. Unmatched junction bases numbered 11, after V lost 5 bases and J lost 6 bases. Germline CDR1 is SGHVS and CDR2 is FQNEAQ. CDR3 sequence reads: CASSGLAGGPDSNEQFF. DNA of the CDR3: TGTGCCAGCAGCGGCCTAGCGGGGGGGCCGGATTCCAATGAGCAGTTCTTC.

CDR3 DNA sequence: TGCGCCAGCAGCCCGACGGGTGTGGTAAACGAGCAGTACTTC. Protein product: CASSPTGVVNEQYF. J is TRBJ2-7 and V is TRBV5-1; D is unclear. Germline assignment: CDR1 SGHRS and CDR2 YFSETQ. Trimming shortened V by 4 bases and J by 5 bases, and 16 bases separated the two germline ends. This CDR3 is 14 amino acids long. Together with reference TRBV5-1 and TRBJ2-7, the CDR3 gives the full variable domain: KAGVTQTPRYLIKTRGQQVTLSCSPISGHRSVSWYQQTPGQGLQFLFEYFSETQRNKGNFPGRFSGRQFSNSRSEMNVSTLELGDSALYLCASSPTGVVNEQYFGPGTRLTVT.

The genes are TRBV19 and TRBJ2-7; TRBD1 matches at 9 bases. J gave up 1 base and V 6 bases, and 7 bases lay outside the gene matches. This CDR3 has 15 residues. Germline V gives CDR1 LNHDA, CDR2 SQIVND (reference sequence). CDR3 DNA sequence: TGTGCCAGTAGAGATGCCGGGACAGGGTCCTACGAGCAGTACTTC. Its translation is CASRDAGTGSYEQYF.

The V gene is TRBV7-2, the J gene TRBJ2-7; D is undetermined. Germline V gene sequence: CDR1 SGHTA, CDR2 FQGNSA. Trimming shortened V by 1 base and J by 2 bases, and 12 bases separated the two germline ends. This CDR3 has 15 residues. The CDR3 bases are TGTGCCAGCAGCTTAGGCAGTCAGGCCCCCTACGAGCAGTACTTC. Its translation is CASSLGSQAPYEQYF.

This sequence joins TRBV5-5 and TRBJ2-3; a weak D match, TRBD2 (6 bases). Germline V gene sequence: CDR1 SGHKS, CDR2 YYEKEE (reference sequence). Deletions cut 4 bases from V and 2 bases from J, with 11 bases between. CDR3 length equals 14 residues. As DNA, the CDR3 is TGTGCCAGCAGCACTGGGACTCCCACAGATACGCAGTATTTT. Translating gives CASSTGTPTDTQYF.

The rearrangement joins TRBV29-1 to TRBJ2-1, with 10 nucleotides matching TRBD2. J lost 7 bases, V lost 7 bases, and 16 bases had no gene match. The CDR3 length is 16 residues. Germline assignment: CDR1 SQVTM and CDR2 ANQGSEA. The CDR3 region is CSATLVLAGVGNEQFF. Here the CDR3 DNA reads TGCAGCGCGACGCTGGTGCTAGCGGGAGTAGGGAATGAGCAGTTCTTC.

The V call is TRBV7-3, the J call TRBJ2-1; D possibly corresponds to TRBD2 (6 bases). Trimming stripped 5 bases from V and 3 bases from J, with 14 bases between. Looked up from germline, CDR1 is SGHTA and CDR2 is FQGTGA. The CDR3 runs to 15 residues. DNA of the CDR3: TGTGCCAGCAGCCCTCGTCAGGGAGGCTACAATGAGCAGTTCTTC. The encoded protein is CASSPRQGGYNEQFF.

The chain couples TRBV7-9 to TRBJ1-4; no clear D gene. Germline assignment: CDR1 SEHNR and CDR2 FQNEAQ (reference sequence). The CDR3 spans 16 residues. The V end lost 4 bases, the J end lost 0 bases, and 12 bases lay between the germline ends. CDR3 region: CASSSPRDATNEKLFF. CDR3 sequence (DNA): TGTGCCAGCAGCTCCCCCCGGGATGCAACTAATGAAAAACTGTTTTTT.

The V gene is TRBV7-9, the J gene TRBJ2-1, with D tentatively TRBD2 (5 bases). The CDR3 covers 15 residues. CDR1 and CDR2 (germline): SEHNR, FQNEAQ (reference sequence). V gave up 5 bases and J gave up 6 bases, with 17 bases separating them. Here the CDR3 reads CASSPPGPGSNEQFF. The CDR3 DNA sequence: TGTGCCAGCAGCCCACCGGGCCCGGGGTCCAATGAGCAGTTCTTC.

This chain links TRBV6-5 with TRBJ1-3; D ambiguous. From germline, CDR1 is MNHEY and CDR2 SVGAGI. The germline V and J ends were trimmed by 6 bases and 0 bases, with 12 bases remaining between them. CDR3 length: 15 amino acids. The CDR3 DNA reads as TGTGCCAGCAGGCCGACACTGAGCTCTGGAAACACCATATATTTT. It encodes CASRPTLSSGNTIYF.

The chain joins TRBV9 to TRBJ2-2, with TRBD2 identical over 10 bases. Germline V gene data show CDR1 as SGDLS and CDR2 as YYNGEE. The CDR3 is made up of 18 amino acids. Unmatched junction bases numbered 12, after V lost 0 bases and J lost 7 bases. The CDR3 sequence: CASSVALGSGGPGGELFF. The CDR3 nucleotides read TGTGCCAGCAGCGTAGCTCTTGGTAGCGGGGGGCCAGGCGGGGAGCTGTTTTTT.

The chain combines TRBV6-1 with TRBJ2-7, with 7 nucleotides matching TRBD2. Looked up from germline, CDR1 is MNHNS and CDR2 is SASEGT. CDR3 length: 18 residues. Trimming took 0 bases from V and 2 from J; bases not matched to a gene: 13. CDR3 amino acids: CASSEAPPSASGTYEQYF. CDR3 sequence (DNA): TGTGCCAGCAGTGAAGCGCCACCGAGCGCTAGCGGTACCTACGAGCAGTACTTC.

This chain uses TRBV29-1 with TRBJ2-5; D perhaps matches TRBD2 (5 bases). CDR1 and CDR2 from the germline V gene are SQVTM and ANQGSEA. This CDR3 spans 14 amino acids. With 4 bases removed from V and 2 bases from J, the gap between germline ends came to 14 bases. The CDR3 here is CSVGGGEGQETQYF. The DNA for the CDR3 is TGCAGCGTTGGGGGTGGAGAGGGTCAAGAGACCCAGTACTTC.

This chain uses TRBV5-1 with TRBJ2-3, with D perhaps TRBD1 (6 bases). The ends were cut back, 4 bases at V and 4 bases at J, with 22 bases in the middle. The germline CDR1 and CDR2 sequences are SGHRS and YFSETQ. The CDR3 length is 17 residues. This CDR3 is CASSPPRQAERADTQYF. The CDR3 bases are TGCGCCAGCAGCCCCCCCCGACAGGCTGAGAGGGCAGATACGCAGTATTTT.

The chain recombines TRBV5-1 with TRBJ2-5; the match to TRBD1 covers 7 bases. Germline V gene data show CDR1 as SGHRS and CDR2 as YFSETQ. This CDR3 contains 15 residues. The J segment lost 4 bases and the V segment lost 7 bases, leaving 13 bases of the junction unmatched. The CDR3: CASQITGDRGETQYF. The DNA for the CDR3 is TGCGCCAGCCAAATAACAGGGGACCGAGGAGAGACCCAGTACTTC.

This clone showed up just once. The CDR3: CASSPDREEGTQYF. DNA for the CDR3: TGCGCCAGCAGTCCCGACCGGGAAGAAGGGACCCAGTACTTC. The chain links TRBV5-1 to TRBJ2-5, with D tentatively TRBD2 (5 bases). This CDR3 is built from 14 residues. Trimming removed 5 bases from V and 7 bases from J, with 18 bases in between. The V gene's germline CDR1 is SGHRS and CDR2 YFSETQ.

The chain links TRBV30 to TRBJ2-1; 7 positions agree with TRBD2. The CDR3 extends over 14 amino acids. V trimming: 2 bases; J trimming: 8 bases; junction bases outside the gene matches: 9. The germline V gene has CDR1 GTSNPN and CDR2 SVGIG (reference sequence). CDR3 DNA: TGTGCCTGGAGTACGGGGGGACTTTTTCATGAGCAGTTCTTC. Translation gives CAWSTGGLFHEQFF.

The count of this clone is one. The genes are TRBV28 and TRBJ2-1, with TRBD1 as a possible D gene (8 bases). Germline CDR1 is MDHEN and CDR2 is SYDVKM. The CDR3 runs to 16 residues. Trimming pared 6 bases from V and 8 bases from J, leaving 23 bases between. For the CDR3, the DNA is TGTGCCAGCAGCCCAGGGGGCAGTCAAGGGAGGGATGAGCAGTTCTTC. It translates to CASSPGGSQGRDEQFF.

The J gene is TRBJ2-7, the V gene TRBV30, with TRBD1 as a possible D gene (5 bases). The V gene lost 0 bases and the J gene lost 4 bases, with 16 bases spanning the gap. The CDR3 covers 15 residues. The germline CDR1 and CDR2 sequences are GTSNPN and SVGIG (reference sequence). CDR3 sequence reads: CAWSVIPQGRYEQYF. In nucleotides, the CDR3 is TGTGCCTGGAGTGTAATTCCCCAGGGAAGGTACGAGCAGTACTTC.

The chain combines TRBV6-4 with TRBJ2-1, with TRBD2 identical over 10 bases. The CDR3 is made up of 14 amino acids. Losses at the gene ends were 2 bases for V and 6 bases for J; bases not matched to a gene: 1. Germline V gives CDR1 MRHNA, CDR2 SNTAGT. CDR3 bases: TGTGCCAGCAGTGACAGCGGGGGGGCCAATGAGCAGTTCTTC. Translated, it gives CASSDSGGANEQFF.

The V gene is TRBV6-6, the J gene TRBJ2-5; 10 bases align to TRBD1. The end of the DNA fits TRBJ2-7 better, so the J call may be wrong. The CDR3 totals 15 residues. Germline-derived CDR1 and CDR2 are MNHNY and SVGAGI (reference sequence). CDR3 region: CASRPTGGANYEQYF. DNA of the CDR3: TGTGCCAGCAGGCCGACAGGGGGCGCGAATTACGAGCAGTACTTC.

V gene TRBV2 combines with J gene TRBJ1-1; a weak D match, TRBD1 (6 bases). CDR3 length: 13 residues. CDR1 SNHLY and CDR2 FYNNEI come from the germline V gene. V gave up 3 bases and J gave up 1 base, with 6 bases separating them. CDR3 protein: CASSDRGNTEAFF. CDR3 in DNA: TGTGCCAGCAGTGACAGGGGGAACACTGAAGCTTTCTTT. Based on the CDR3 plus reference TRBV2 and TRBJ1-1, the full variable domain is EPEVTQTPSHQVTQMGQEVILRCVPISNHLYFYWYRQILGQKVEFLVSFYNNEISEKSEIFDDQFSVERPDGSNFTLKIRSTKLEDSAMYFCASSDRGNTEAFFGQGTRLTVV.

V usage is TRBV19 and J usage is TRBJ1-6; perhaps TRBD1 as D (6 bases). V lost 4 bases and J lost 9, with 16 bases in between. Germline V gene lookup returns CDR1 LNHDA and CDR2 SQIVND (reference sequence). The CDR3 consists of 15 residues. This chain's CDR3 is CASSRQQGSSSPLHF. The CDR3, as DNA: TGTGCCAGTAGTAGACAACAGGGCTCCAGTTCACCCCTCCACTTT.

This clone was found once. The chain combines TRBV7-9 with TRBJ1-5, with 8 nucleotides matching TRBD1. Germline values: CDR1 SEHNR, CDR2 FQNEAQ (reference sequence). The CDR3 runs to 15 residues. Trimming removed 5 bases from V and 4 bases from J; junction bases left unmatched: 7. In nucleotides, the CDR3 is TGTGCCAGCAGCACCGGACAGGGACTAAATCAGCCCCAGCATTTT. Amino acid sequence: CASSTGQGLNQPQHF.